These 21 T cell receptor beta chains share one sample of origin, sequenced in a study of blood T cell repertoires in COVID-19. The table came from immunoSEQ multiplex PCR; TCRdb's copy has only in-frame clones and leaves some out. Among 200,000 to 250,000 clones listed, around 83% were seen once. The material sequenced was peripheral blood. These receptors came from a woman in her fifties or sixties with acute or convalescent COVID-19.

In this sample, this clone turned up once. V usage is TRBV28 and J usage is TRBJ2-1; D gene unclear. Germline lookup yields CDR1 MDHEN and CDR2 SYDVKM. Trimming shortened V by 5 bases and J by 6 bases, and 17 bases separated the two germline ends. This CDR3 spans 15 amino acids. As DNA, the CDR3 is TGTGCCAGCAGTCCCCCAGGCTACGCATTCAATGAGCAGTTCTTC. Its translation: CASSPPGYAFNEQFF.

This chain links TRBV7-6 with TRBJ1-3; D gene unclear. CDR1 and CDR2 from the germline V gene are SGHVS and FNYEAQ. V lost 1 base and J 8 bases, leaving 6 bases between the germline ends. The CDR3 extends over 12 amino acids. The CDR3 DNA sequence: TGTGCCAGCAGCTTAGAACTCGACACCATATATTTT. The encoded protein is CASSLELDTIYF.

The chain links TRBV19 to TRBJ2-3; D gene uncertain. Trimming took off 7 bases at V and 2 bases at J, with 10 bases between the two ends. Germline V lookup: CDR1 LNHDA, CDR2 SQIVND (reference sequence). CDR3 size: 13 residues. The CDR3 spells CASKRQDTDTQYF. The CDR3 bases are TGTGCCAGTAAAAGGCAGGACACAGATACGCAGTATTTT.

CDR3 in DNA: TGCGCCAGCAGCCAAGTCCCCCTAGGGGGAGGGGTATCCACAGATACGCAGTATTTT. It is translated as CASSQVPLGGGVSTDTQYF. This chain uses TRBV4-1 with TRBJ2-3, with D possibly matching TRBD2 (7 bases). Deletions cut 1 base from V and 2 bases from J, with 22 bases between. In germline, CDR1 is MGHRA, CDR2 YSYEKL. The CDR3 contains 19 residues.

This clone is deemed medium-sized. J is TRBJ2-2 and V is TRBV24-1, with D hard to call. Trimming left V 5 bases short and J 5 bases short, with 8 bases between. The CDR3 contains 13 residues. Germline V gene sequence: CDR1 KGHDR, CDR2 SFDVKD. Here the CDR3 reads CATSAMRTGELFF. DNA of the CDR3: TGTGCCACCAGTGCTATGAGAACCGGGGAGCTGTTTTTT.

J is TRBJ2-1 and V is TRBV20-1; the match to TRBD2 covers 10 bases. Trimming removed 3 bases from V and 4 bases from J; junction bases left unmatched: 3. Germline CDR1 and CDR2: DFQATT and SNEGSKA (reference sequence). CDR3 size: 14 residues. CDR3 loop: CSASWTSGYNEQFF. The CDR3 DNA reads as TGCAGTGCTAGTTGGACTAGCGGTTACAATGAGCAGTTCTTC.

Only a few counts were recorded for this clone. The chain is built from TRBV19 and TRBJ2-3; 9 positions match TRBD2. The V segment lost 5 bases and the J segment 4 bases; nucleotides outside the gene matches: 7. CDR3 length: 15 residues. Germline lookup yields CDR1 LNHDA and CDR2 SQIVND (reference sequence). Here the CDR3 reads CASSPRGGRADTQYF. CDR3 coding DNA: TGTGCCAGTAGTCCGCGGGGGGGCCGGGCAGATACGCAGTATTTT.

Of note for this clone: This same CDR3 is encoded by further DNA sequences in the sample. V gene TRBV7-9 combines with J gene TRBJ2-1; TRBD2 matches at 11 bases. Germline loops: CDR1 SEHNR, CDR2 FQNEAQ (reference sequence). Trimming cost V 3 bases and J 5 bases; bases outside gene matches: 3. The CDR3 covers 15 residues. The DNA of the CDR3 is TGTGCCAGCAGCTTGCTAGCGGGAGGCCACAATGAGCAGTTCTTC. It codes for CASSLLAGGHNEQFF.

The chain uses TRBV6-5 and TRBJ1-1; 7 bases map to TRBD1. V shed 6 bases, J shed 2 bases, and the junction held 6 bases outside the gene matches. The V gene's germline CDR1 is MNHEY and CDR2 SVGAGI. The CDR3 loop spans 14 amino acids. In DNA, the CDR3 is TGTGCCAGCAGGCGGACAGGACCCAACACTGAAGCTTTCTTT. Its protein product is CASRRTGPNTEAFF.

Here the CDR3 DNA reads TGTGCCAGCAAGGCAGACTTGAACACTGAAGCTTTCTTT. Translated: CASKADLNTEAFF. The V and J genes are TRBV2 and TRBJ1-1; D gene ambiguous. CDR1 and CDR2 (germline): SNHLY, FYNNEI. The CDR3 spans 13 residues. The ends were cut back, 7 bases at V and 0 bases at J, with 9 bases in the middle.

The chain has TRBV4-2 and TRBJ2-7; D may be TRBD2 (6 bases). V was clipped by 0 bases and J by 5 bases, with 20 bases between them. The CDR3 extends over 17 amino acids. Germline V gene data show CDR1 as LGHNA and CDR2 as YNFKEQ. CDR3 region: CASSQEVLLGGGDEQYF. The CDR3 coding sequence is TGTGCCAGCAGCCAAGAAGTCCTTCTGGGGGGTGGGGACGAGCAGTACTTC.

The rearrangement links TRBV28 to TRBJ2-6; 11 bases match TRBD1. The J segment lost 11 bases and the V segment lost 5 bases, leaving 11 bases of the junction unmatched. Per the germline V gene, CDR1 is MDHEN and CDR2 is SYDVKM. The CDR3 has 16 amino acids. CDR3 DNA sequence: TGTGCCAGCAGTGAGGACAGGGGGCTGGGGACCCACGTCCTGACTTTC. Translated, it gives CASSEDRGLGTHVLTF.

The chain uses TRBV6-2 or TRBV6-3 and TRBJ2-1, with D possibly being TRBD2 (6 bases). CDR3 length: 18 residues. Germline lookup yields CDR1 MNHEY and CDR2 SVGEGT. Trimming took off 2 bases at V and 3 bases at J, with 20 bases between the two ends. CDR3: CASSYADRRGGFYNEQFF. In nucleotides, the CDR3 is TGTGCCAGCAGTTACGCAGATCGTAGGGGAGGTTTCTACAATGAGCAGTTCTTC.

This rearrangement joins TRBV19 to TRBJ1-2; 9 bases line up with TRBD1. Per the germline V gene, CDR1 is LNHDA and CDR2 is SQIVND (reference sequence). CDR3 size: 13 residues. V gave up 8 bases and J gave up 5 bases; unmatched junction bases: 6. Here the CDR3 DNA reads TGTGCCAGTGCCTTAGGACAGGGGTATGGCTACACCTTC. This encodes CASALGQGYGYTF.

V is TRBV18 and J is TRBJ2-2, with TRBD2 identical over 10 bases. Germline V gives CDR1 KGHSH, CDR2 LQKENI. CDR3 size: 16 residues. J was trimmed by 7 bases and V by 1 base; bases with no gene match: 6. The CDR3 loop reads CASSPRSGGAIGELFF. As DNA, the CDR3 is TGTGCCAGCTCACCACGCAGCGGGGGGGCCATCGGGGAGCTGTTTTTT.

This clone has just a few counts. This chain joins TRBV12-3 or TRBV12-4 and TRBJ1-1, with D tentatively TRBD1 (5 bases). V was shortened by 6 bases and J by 1 base, with 9 bases between the two germline ends. The CDR3 length is 13 residues. The CDR3 DNA follows: TGTGCCAGCAGCTGGGGGGAGAACACTGAAGCTTTCTTT. This gives the protein CASSWGENTEAFF.

The rearrangement links TRBV5-6 to TRBJ1-6, with a tentative D call TRBD1 (6 bases). Germline V gives CDR1 SGHDT, CDR2 YYEEEE. The CDR3 runs to 18 residues. V shed 2 bases and J shed 0 bases, with 15 bases lying between them. This CDR3 reads CASSLDGQPRSYNSPLHF. For the CDR3, the DNA is TGTGCCAGCAGCTTAGATGGACAGCCACGCTCCTATAATTCACCCCTCCACTTT.

This chain links TRBV5-1 with TRBJ2-1; 7 positions agree with TRBD1. V was clipped by 3 bases and J by 4 bases; unmatched bases: 7. The CDR3 loop spans 15 amino acids. Germline-derived CDR1 and CDR2 are SGHRS and YFSETQ. CDR3 residues: CASSSRDRAYNEQFF. As DNA, the CDR3 is TGCGCCAGCAGCTCCAGGGACAGAGCTTACAATGAGCAGTTCTTC.

This clone showed up just a few times. This chain links TRBV5-1 with TRBJ2-3; TRBD2 aligns across 11 bases. The CDR3 is 15 residues long. The trim removed 4 bases at V and 6 bases at J, leaving 7 bases unmatched. Per germline, CDR1 SGHRS and CDR2 YFSETQ. The CDR3 nucleotides read TGCGCCAGCAGCGATCGACTAGCGGGACCGGATACGCAGTATTTT. Its protein is CASSDRLAGPDTQYF.

The chain employs TRBV25-1 and TRBJ1-4, with 8 bases that match TRBD1. V lost 6 bases and J lost 8; bases outside the gene matches: 5. The CDR3 is made up of 13 amino acids. In germline, CDR1 is MGHDK, CDR2 SYGVNS. The CDR3 loop is CASRDRVGEKLFF. CDR3 in DNA: TGTGCCAGCAGGGACAGGGTAGGGGAAAAACTGTTTTTT.

The chain joins TRBV6-5 to TRBJ1-6; D call uncertain. The ends were cut back, 2 bases at V and 7 bases at J, with 9 bases in the middle. The CDR3 sequence is 14 residues long. Germline CDR1 is MNHEY and CDR2 is SVGAGI. CDR3 sequence (DNA): TGTGCCAGCAGTTACCAATTCGCGAATTCACCCCTCCACTTT. Residues: CASSYQFANSPLHF.